These T cell receptor beta chains were read from a single sample in a study of OX40 agonist ivuxolimab in advanced cancers. This table comes from immunoSEQ multiplex PCR, and its TCRdb copy is limited to in-frame clones, with some not included. Found here are more than 55,000 clones, 86% of them singletons; the top ten hold roughly 8.2%. The starting material was CD4+ or CD8+ T cells sorted from blood, obtained in a trial of the OX40 agonist ivuxolimab. The receptors shown here come from an adult with an advanced solid tumor such as melanoma, head and neck, liver or kidney cancer. Each CDR3 is given with its conserved first and last residue. Fields, in order: J gene, clone size, V gene, CDR3 protein. Clone size, where shown, is once, few, many, or a class for clones that have expanded.

J: TRBJ2-7
size: NA
V: TRBV7-2
CDR3: CASSLARQLSSYEQYF

J: TRBJ1-5
size: NA
V: TRBV7-9
CDR3: CASSPNSDQPQHF

J: TRBJ2-2
size: NA
V: TRBV7-3
CDR3: CASSLRGGSRGTGELFF

J: TRBJ2-3
size: NA
V: TRBV7-9
CDR3: CASSLFLAGTDTQYF

J: TRBJ1-6
size: once
V: TRBV10-2
CDR3: CASSDNRAGNSPLHF

J: TRBJ1-5
size: NA
V: TRBV7-8
CDR3: CASSLRRGTAYQGNQPQHF

J: TRBJ2-7
size: NA
V: TRBV6-5
CDR3: CASSQGPMPYEQYF

J: TRBJ2-5
size: NA
V: TRBV7-2
CDR3: CASSLMEGIQYF

J: TRBJ1-1
size: NA
V: TRBV30
CDR3: CAWSRRAEAFF

J: TRBJ1-3
size: NA
V: TRBV6-6
CDR3: CATLLQFGNTIYF

J: TRBJ1-2
size: NA
V: TRBV19
CDR3: CASRQGRAANYGYTF

J: TRBJ2-1
size: NA
V: TRBV7-9
CDR3: CASSPNYEQFF

J: TRBJ2-7
size: NA
V: TRBV11-2
CDR3: CASSSARRLAGGDEQYF

J: TRBJ2-7
size: NA
V: TRBV30
CDR3: CAWSPQVSYEQYF

J: TRBJ1-1
size: few
V: TRBV28
CDR3: CAGGTGDTEAFF

J: TRBJ1-1
size: NA
V: TRBV6-5
CDR3: CASSGTGYTEAFF

J: TRBJ1-4
size: NA
V: TRBV5-1
CDR3: CASSLEGNRAAEKLFF

J: TRBJ1-1
size: once
V: TRBV10-1
CDR3: CASTQGALVEAFF

J: TRBJ2-7
size: NA
V: TRBV27
CDR3: CASRREGQDLSYEQYF

J: TRBJ1-2
size: once
V: TRBV4-3
CDR3: CASSQDPGFGGYTF

J: TRBJ1-5
size: NA
V: TRBV10-2
CDR3: CASMTGQVNQPQHF

J: TRBJ2-3
size: once
V: TRBV4-3
CDR3: CASSRETDTQYF

J: TRBJ1-1
size: NA
V: TRBV29-1
CDR3: CSVGEGGAVTEAFF

J: TRBJ1-2
size: NA
V: TRBV10-3
CDR3: CAISRDRPGYTF